These 22 T cell receptor beta chains originate from one sample sequenced in a study of cytotoxic CD8 clonotypes in ibrutinib-treated CLL. Only in-frame clones appear in the TCRdb table, and some are missing; sequencing was by immunoSEQ multiplex PCR. The table shows approximately 200,000 clones, with roughly 72% occurring only once. The material sequenced was PBMCs, taken after 24 months of ibrutinib treatment. These receptors all come from a human donor with chronic lymphocytic leukemia.

The chain carries TRBV28 and TRBJ2-7; D is unclear. Trimming took 4 bases from V and 6 from J, leaving 10 bases between them. The CDR3 covers 12 residues. In germline, CDR1 is MDHEN, CDR2 SYDVKM. CDR3 sequence (DNA): TGTGCCAGCAGTTCCTTGGTACGCGAGCAGTACTTC. This codes for CASSSLVREQYF.

The chain couples TRBV11-3 to TRBJ2-6, with a weak D call TRBD1 (5 bases). Trimming took off 4 bases at V and 0 bases at J, with 16 bases between the two ends. The germline gives CDR1 SGHNT, CDR2 YENEEA. The CDR3 has 18 residues. CDR3 nucleotide sequence: TGTGCCAGCAGCTCGAGACAGCCCGAGAGCTCTGGGGCCAACGTCCTGACTTTC. It translates to CASSSRQPESSGANVLTF.

The chain has TRBV27 and TRBJ2-5, with 7 positions matching TRBD1. Germline trimming cut 6 bases from V and 0 bases from J; bases unmatched to any gene: 10. Germline V gene data show CDR1 as MNHEY and CDR2 as SMNVEV (reference sequence). This CDR3 contains 16 residues. The CDR3 DNA sequence: TGTGCCAGCAGAAGGGGGCGGAGGACGTACCAAGAGACCCAGTACTTC. Its translation: CASRRGRRTYQETQYF.

The table lists this clone with a count of one. The chain links TRBV28 to TRBJ2-2; either TRBD1 or TRBD2 may supply D (6 bases each). V was shortened by 6 bases and J by 7 bases, with 15 bases between the two germline ends. The V gene's germline CDR1 is MDHEN and CDR2 SYDVKM. The CDR3 has 14 amino acids. Here the CDR3 reads CASSLGGGGGELFF. The CDR3 DNA reads TGTGCCAGCAGCTTAGGAGGGGGTGGCGGGGAGCTGTTTTTT.

J is TRBJ2-7 and V is TRBV29-1; a possible D gene is TRBD2 (6 bases). This CDR3 comprises 13 residues. Germline CDR1 SQVTM, CDR2 ANQGSEA. The V gene lost 6 bases and the J gene lost 0 bases, with 12 bases spanning the gap. The CDR3 DNA sequence: TGCAGCGTCGTCTGGCGGGACTCCTACGAGCAGTACTTC. It encodes CSVVWRDSYEQYF.

This chain connects TRBV7-2 to TRBJ2-7; 10 bases fit TRBD2. CDR1 and CDR2 from the germline V gene are SGHTA and FQGNSA. This CDR3 has 17 residues. With 5 bases clipped from V and 3 bases from J, the junction kept 13 bases outside the gene matches. The chain's CDR3 is CASSASGLAGEYYEQYF. CDR3 in DNA: TGTGCCAGCAGCGCCAGTGGGCTAGCGGGGGAATACTACGAGCAGTACTTC.

The V gene is TRBV27, the J gene TRBJ2-2; 8 nucleotides match TRBD2. The germline CDR1 and CDR2 sequences are MNHEY and SMNVEV (reference sequence). This CDR3 spans 15 amino acids. The V gene end was trimmed by 6 bases and the J gene end by 4 bases; junction bases not matched to a gene: 7. CDR3 residues: CASRPGLVITGELFF. As DNA, the CDR3 is TGTGCCAGCAGACCGGGACTAGTCATCACCGGGGAGCTGTTTTTT.

This sequence joins TRBV2 and TRBJ1-2; 7 bases fit TRBD1. The CDR3 loop spans 13 amino acids. The germline gives CDR1 SNHLY, CDR2 FYNNEI. The trim removed 6 bases at V and 8 bases at J, leaving 9 bases unmatched. CDR3 coding DNA: TGTGCCAGCAGGTCCGAAGGGGGCGAGGGCTACACCTTC. Protein: CASRSEGGEGYTF.

This clone was counted only a few times. V is TRBV28 and J is TRBJ1-4; tentative D call: TRBD1 (6 bases). Germline assignment: CDR1 MDHEN and CDR2 SYDVKM. Trimming left V 6 bases short and J 1 base short, with 9 bases between. The CDR3 sequence is 14 residues long. This CDR3 reads CASRDSLTNEKLFF. For the CDR3, the DNA is TGTGCCAGCAGGGACAGTCTAACTAATGAAAAACTGTTTTTT.

This clone was seen a handful of times. This chain uses TRBV5-4 with TRBJ2-3; no clear D. Trimming cost V 1 base and J 5 bases, with 2 bases left between them. The CDR3 runs 11 residues. CDR1 and CDR2 from the germline V gene are SGHNT and YYREEE (reference sequence). The CDR3, as DNA: TGTGCCAGCAGCTTGAAAGATACGCAGTATTTT. It encodes CASSLKDTQYF.

CDR3: CASSQGLAGVWRNSYNEQFF. DNA of the CDR3: TGTGCCAGCAGCCAGGGACTAGCGGGAGTATGGCGGAATTCCTACAATGAGCAGTTCTTC. The chain links TRBV14 to TRBJ2-1; 14 bases map to TRBD2. The germline V gene has CDR1 SGHDN and CDR2 FVKESK. V lost 3 bases and J lost 1; bases outside the gene matches: 11. The CDR3 runs 20 residues.

This chain joins TRBV19 and TRBJ2-3, with D unresolved. This CDR3 is built from 14 residues. With 6 bases removed from V and 6 bases from J, the gap between germline ends came to 16 bases. Germline loops: CDR1 LNHDA, CDR2 SQIVND (reference sequence). In DNA, the CDR3 is TGTGCCAGTAGAACGGTGACCGACTCGGATACGCAGTATTTT. This encodes CASRTVTDSDTQYF. The complete variable domain, with remaining parts taken from reference TRBV19 and TRBJ2-3, reads DGGITQSPKYLFRKEGQNVTLSCEQNLNHDAMYWYRQDPGQGLRLIYYSQIVNDFQKGDIAEGYSVSREKKESFPLTVTSAQKNPTAFYLCASRTVTDSDTQYFGPGTRLTVL.

J is TRBJ2-5 and V is TRBV10-3; 7 bases align to TRBD1. The germline V gene encodes CDR1 ENHRY and CDR2 SYGVKD. CDR3 size: 14 residues. With V trimmed by 6 bases and J by 1 base, 5 bases remained unmatched. CDR3 region: CAIRPPGGQETQYF. The CDR3 nucleotides are TGTGCCATCAGACCTCCAGGGGGCCAAGAGACCCAGTACTTC.

The chain combines TRBV20-1 with TRBJ2-5; maybe TRBD1 (6 bases). Germline values: CDR1 DFQATT, CDR2 SNEGSKA (reference sequence). The ends were cut back, 6 bases at V and 9 bases at J, with 14 bases in the middle. The CDR3 length is 11 residues. The CDR3 loop reads CSADSQRAQYF. The DNA of the CDR3 is TGCAGTGCGGACAGTCAACGGGCCCAGTACTTC.

The rearrangement uses TRBV5-4 and TRBJ2-5; TRBD2 matches at 10 bases. Trimming took 5 bases from V and 5 from J; bases not matched to a gene: 15. Germline V lookup: CDR1 SGHNT, CDR2 YYREEE (reference sequence). This CDR3 is 17 amino acids long. The chain's CDR3 is CASSGTEREGRRETQYF. The CDR3 coding sequence is TGTGCCAGCAGTGGGACTGAGCGGGAGGGCCGGAGGGAGACCCAGTACTTC.

In nucleotides, the CDR3 is TGCGCCAGCAGCTTGGGGGACCATGAGCAGTTCTTC. It yields the protein CASSLGDHEQFF. This chain links TRBV5-1 with TRBJ2-1; D might be TRBD1 or TRBD2, each matching 5 bases. The CDR3 consists of 12 residues. With 0 bases removed from V and 8 bases from J, the gap between germline ends came to 6 bases. The germline gives CDR1 SGHRS, CDR2 YFSETQ. Based on the CDR3 plus reference TRBV5-1 and TRBJ2-1, the full variable domain is KAGVTQTPRYLIKTRGQQVTLSCSPISGHRSVSWYQQTPGQGLQFLFEYFSETQRNKGNFPGRFSGRQFSNSRSEMNVSTLELGDSALYLCASSLGDHEQFFGPGTRLTVL.

The chain employs TRBV7-2 and TRBJ1-2; D is perhaps TRBD1 (5 bases). Germline V gene lookup returns CDR1 SGHTA and CDR2 FQGNSA. The V gene lost 1 base and the J gene lost 3 bases, with 12 bases spanning the gap. The CDR3 consists of 15 residues. The CDR3 DNA is TGTGCCAGCAGCTTAGTCGTCCAGGGCCACTATGGCTACACCTTC. Protein sequence: CASSLVVQGHYGYTF.

The chain uses TRBV7-9 and TRBJ2-1, with TRBD1 matching 10 bases. V shed 8 bases and J 4 bases; nucleotides not matched to a gene: 8. This CDR3 has 15 amino acids. CDR1 is SEHNR and CDR2 is FQNEAQ in the germline V gene (reference sequence). CDR3 region: CASVRGQGTYNEQFF. CDR3 bases: TGTGCCAGCGTTAGGGGACAGGGGACATACAATGAGCAGTTCTTC. The complete variable domain, with remaining parts taken from reference TRBV7-9 and TRBJ2-1, reads DTGVSQNPRHKITKRGQNVTFRCDPISEHNRLYWYRQTLGQGPEFLTYFQNEAQLEKSRLLSDRFSAERPKGSFSTLEIQRTEQGDSAMYLCASVRGQGTYNEQFFGPGTRLTVL.

The sample holds one count of this clone. V gene TRBV6-5 combines with J gene TRBJ1-1; no reliable D call. CDR1 and CDR2 (germline): MNHEY, SVGAGI. The CDR3 runs 14 residues. V lost 6 bases and J 3 bases, leaving 14 bases between the germline ends. CDR3 sequence reads: CASRNGIAYTEAFF. CDR3 nucleotide sequence: TGTGCCAGCAGAAACGGGATCGCCTACACTGAAGCTTTCTTT.

V usage is TRBV4-3 and J usage is TRBJ2-2; no clear D gene. Per the germline V gene, CDR1 is LGHNA and CDR2 is YSLEER. The CDR3 has 16 amino acids. V was clipped by 0 bases and J by 6 bases, with 14 bases between them. CDR3 bases: TGCGCCAGCAGCCAAGACTCCCCCCTAGTCGCCGGGGAGCTGTTTTTT. It specifies CASSQDSPLVAGELFF.

The chain joins TRBV15 to TRBJ1-1; D ambiguous. Germline V CDR1 and CDR2: LNHNV, YYDKDF (reference sequence). This CDR3 region has 15 residues. Deletions cut 2 bases from V and 1 base from J, with 11 bases between. Written as DNA, the CDR3 is TGTGCCACCAGCAGAACTCAATTCCAGAACACTGAAGCTTTCTTT. This gives the protein CATSRTQFQNTEAFF. Combining the CDR3 with reference TRBV15 and TRBJ1-1 gives the whole variable domain DAMVIQNPRYQVTQFGKPVTLSCSQTLNHNVMYWYQQKSSQAPKLLFHYYDKDFNNEADTPDNFQSRRPNTSFCFLDIRSPGLGDTAMYLCATSRTQFQNTEAFFGQGTRLTVV.

The rearrangement uses TRBV6-4 and TRBJ2-2, with D perhaps TRBD2 (5 bases). This CDR3 is built from 15 residues. V was shortened by 2 bases and J by 4 bases, with 11 bases between the two germline ends. CDR1 and CDR2 from the germline V gene are MRHNA and SNTAGT. The CDR3 DNA sequence: TGTGCCAGCAGTGACGATTGGACTTTCACCGGGGAGCTGTTTTTT. Encoded protein: CASSDDWTFTGELFF.